The rows below give T cell receptor beta chains drawn from one sample of a study of blood T cell repertoires in COVID-19. Libraries were prepared by immunoSEQ multiplex PCR; TCRdb keeps only in-frame clonotypes and omits some of them. Of 200,000 to 300,000 clones listed, just under 90% are singletons. The source material was peripheral blood. The receptors were sampled from a woman between 35 and 50 years old with acute or convalescent COVID-19. The CDR3 runs from the conserved cysteine through the conserved F or W. Each record gives: CDR3 protein, CDR3 DNA, D gene, V gene, clone size, J gene. D genes are given only for firm matches. The size entry is marked missing in some rows and otherwise reads once, few, many or a size class.

CDR3: CASSQSLGADSPLHF
DNA: TGTGCCAGCAGCCAATCCCTGGGGGCGGATTCACCCCTCCACTTT
D: NA
V: TRBV16
size: NA
J: TRBJ1-6

CDR3: CAWRRGGPAGELFF
DNA: TGTGCCTGGAGGCGGGGGGGCCCGGCCGGGGAGCTGTTTTTT
D: TRBD2
V: TRBV30
size: NA
J: TRBJ2-2

CDR3: CASSQDGEWGTDTQYF
DNA: TGTGCCAGCAGCCAAGATGGAGAGTGGGGCACAGATACGCAGTATTTT
D: NA
V: TRBV3-1/TRBV3-2
size: NA
J: TRBJ2-3

CDR3: CASSPHGGGNSPLHF
DNA: TGCGCCAGCAGCCCCCACGGGGGGGGGAATTCACCCCTCCACTTT
D: NA
V: TRBV4-1
size: NA
J: TRBJ1-6

CDR3: CSGADRGGGYTF
DNA: TGCAGCGGTGCGGACAGGGGGGGCGGCTACACCTTC
D: TRBD1
V: TRBV29-1
size: NA
J: TRBJ1-2

CDR3: CASSIGQGRTEAFF
DNA: TGTGCCAGTAGTATAGGGCAGGGAAGGACTGAAGCTTTCTTT
D: NA
V: TRBV19
size: NA
J: TRBJ1-1

CDR3: CASSQDRYQETQYF
DNA: TGTGCCAGCAGCCAAGACAGGTACCAAGAGACCCAGTACTTC
D: NA
V: TRBV14
size: NA
J: TRBJ2-5

CDR3: CASSPRDRVQPQHF
DNA: TGTGCCAGCTCACCCCGGGACAGGGTTCAGCCCCAGCATTTT
D: TRBD1
V: TRBV18
size: NA
J: TRBJ1-5

CDR3: CASSLRASGASRAPKNIQYF
DNA: TGTGCCAGCAGCTTACGGGCTAGCGGGGCCTCAAGAGCTCCCAAAAACATTCAGTACTTC
D: TRBD2
V: TRBV7-8
size: NA
J: TRBJ2-4

CDR3: CASSGYRDRAYGYTF
DNA: TGTGCCAGCAGCGGATACCGGGACAGGGCCTATGGCTACACCTTC
D: TRBD1
V: TRBV9
size: NA
J: TRBJ1-2

CDR3: CASSPGVNQGETQYF
DNA: TGTGCCAGCAGCCCAGGGGTAAACCAAGGGGAGACCCAGTACTTC
D: NA
V: TRBV7-3
size: NA
J: TRBJ2-5

CDR3: CASSIDRGRTEAFF
DNA: TGTGCCAGCAGTATCGACAGGGGGAGGACTGAAGCTTTCTTT
D: TRBD1
V: TRBV6-4
size: NA
J: TRBJ1-1

CDR3: CASTAGGAWGQPQHF
DNA: TGTGCCAGCACTGCGGGGGGGGCGTGGGGTCAGCCCCAGCATTTT
D: NA
V: TRBV2
size: few
J: TRBJ1-5

CDR3: CASSPNLAGAHQQFF
DNA: TGCGCCAGCAGCCCTAATCTAGCGGGGGCCCACCAGCAGTTCTTC
D: TRBD2
V: TRBV5-1
size: NA
J: TRBJ2-1

CDR3: CASSSTGAYYGYTF
DNA: TGTGCCAGCAGCTCAACAGGGGCCTACTATGGCTACACCTTC
D: TRBD1
V: TRBV9
size: NA
J: TRBJ1-2

CDR3: CAWSPGESPLHF
DNA: TGTGCCTGGAGTCCAGGGGAATCACCCCTCCACTTT
D: NA
V: TRBV30
size: NA
J: TRBJ1-6

CDR3: CASSWGQSNQPQHF
DNA: TGTGCCAGCAGTTGGGGACAGAGCAATCAGCCCCAGCATTTT
D: TRBD1
V: TRBV27
size: NA
J: TRBJ1-5

CDR3: CASSFDTNYGYTF
DNA: TGTGCCAGCAGCTTCGACACAAACTATGGCTACACCTTC
D: NA
V: TRBV5-5
size: NA
J: TRBJ1-2

CDR3: CASSFLQSSGNTIYF
DNA: TGTGCCAGCAGCTTTTTGCAGTCCTCTGGAAACACCATATATTTT
D: NA
V: TRBV11-2
size: NA
J: TRBJ1-3

CDR3: CASTYQIRGTGELFF
DNA: TGTGCCAGCACATACCAGATTCGAGGCACCGGGGAGCTGTTTTTT
D: NA
V: TRBV9
size: NA
J: TRBJ2-2

CDR3: CASSQTGLETQYF
DNA: TGTGCCAGCAGCCAAACAGGGCTGGAGACCCAGTACTTC
D: NA
V: TRBV9
size: NA
J: TRBJ2-5

CDR3: CASSPGTYGYTF
DNA: TGTGCCAGCAGCCCGGGAACCTATGGCTACACCTTC
D: NA
V: TRBV6-5
size: NA
J: TRBJ1-2

CDR3: CASSYGRGNEQFF
DNA: TGTGCCAGCAGTTACGGCAGGGGAAATGAGCAGTTCTTC
D: NA
V: TRBV6-5
size: NA
J: TRBJ2-1

CDR3: CASSSGGGSPETQYF
DNA: TGCGCCAGCAGCTCCGGCGGGGGTAGTCCCGAGACCCAGTACTTC
D: TRBD2
V: TRBV5-1
size: NA
J: TRBJ2-5

CDR3: CARSGPFYPRPSANTEAFF
DNA: TGTGCCAGAAGCGGGCCCTTTTACCCCCGCCCGTCGGCAAACACTGAAGCTTTCTTT
D: NA
V: TRBV5-3
size: NA
J: TRBJ1-1

CDR3: CAITEGEGSNSPLHF
DNA: TGTGCCATCACCGAAGGGGAGGGAAGCAATTCACCCCTCCACTTT
D: NA
V: TRBV10-3
size: few
J: TRBJ1-6

CDR3: CASMTGLYGYTF
DNA: TGTGCCAGCATGACAGGGCTCTATGGCTACACCTTC
D: TRBD1
V: TRBV6-6
size: NA
J: TRBJ1-2

CDR3: CASSYAGQPQHF
DNA: TGTGCCAGCAGTTACGCCGGTCAGCCCCAGCATTTT
D: NA
V: TRBV6-5
size: NA
J: TRBJ1-5

CDR3: CASTPPRTEAFF
DNA: TGTGCCAGCACCCCCCCTAGGACTGAAGCTTTCTTT
D: NA
V: TRBV6-5
size: NA
J: TRBJ1-1

CDR3: CASSSVSGYTF
DNA: TGTGCCAGCAGTTCGGTTTCTGGCTACACCTTC
D: NA
V: TRBV28
size: NA
J: TRBJ1-2

CDR3: CASIVQGADTIYF
DNA: TGTGCCAGCATTGTACAGGGGGCGGACACCATATATTTT
D: TRBD1
V: TRBV5-6
size: NA
J: TRBJ1-3

CDR3: CASSSGQDHSGNTIYF
DNA: TGCGCCAGCAGCTCGGGACAGGATCACTCTGGAAACACCATATATTTT
D: TRBD1
V: TRBV5-1
size: NA
J: TRBJ1-3

CDR3: CASSLTGQGAPNTEAFF
DNA: TGTGCCAGCAGCTTAACGGGACAGGGGGCTCCGAACACTGAAGCTTTCTTT
D: TRBD1
V: TRBV7-3
size: NA
J: TRBJ1-1

CDR3: CASRGEENSPLHF
DNA: TGTGCCAGCAGAGGGGAAGAAAATTCACCCCTCCACTTT
D: NA
V: TRBV2
size: NA
J: TRBJ1-6

CDR3: CASSSMTGGAFF
DNA: TGTGCCAGCAGCTCCATGACAGGGGGAGCTTTCTTT
D: TRBD1
V: TRBV11-2
size: once
J: TRBJ1-1

CDR3: CASSEKRVNYGYTF
DNA: TGTGCCAGCAGTGAGAAGAGGGTAAACTATGGCTACACCTTC
D: NA
V: TRBV2
size: few
J: TRBJ1-2

CDR3: CASSNLANQYNEQFF
DNA: TGTGCCAGCAGCAACCTAGCGAACCAATACAATGAGCAGTTCTTC
D: NA
V: TRBV21-1
size: NA
J: TRBJ2-1

CDR3: CASSVLQGNTEAFF
DNA: TGCGCCAGCAGCGTATTACAGGGAAACACTGAAGCTTTCTTT
D: NA
V: TRBV5-1
size: NA
J: TRBJ1-1

CDR3: CASSQQAGQNQPQHF
DNA: TGCGCCAGCAGCCAACAGGCGGGGCAAAATCAGCCCCAGCATTTT
D: NA
V: TRBV4-1
size: NA
J: TRBJ1-5

CDR3: CASSEALGQGGGYTF
DNA: TGTGCCAGCAGTGAAGCGCTGGGACAGGGCGGCGGCTACACCTTC
D: TRBD1
V: TRBV6-1
size: NA
J: TRBJ1-2

CDR3: CSVDLAVLGYTF
DNA: TGCAGCGTTGATCTAGCGGTTCTGGGCTACACCTTC
D: NA
V: TRBV29-1
size: NA
J: TRBJ1-2

CDR3: CASSQGVGGVNTEAFF
DNA: TGCGCCAGCAGCCAGGGCGTCGGGGGGGTGAACACTGAAGCTTTCTTT
D: NA
V: TRBV4-1
size: NA
J: TRBJ1-1

CDR3: CASSQYVRQPQHF
DNA: TGCGCCAGCAGCCAATATGTGAGGCAGCCCCAGCATTTT
D: NA
V: TRBV4-1
size: NA
J: TRBJ1-5

CDR3: CASSQAPGQVNQPQHF
DNA: TGCGCCAGCAGCCAAGCCCCGGGACAGGTGAATCAGCCCCAGCATTTT
D: TRBD1
V: TRBV4-1
size: NA
J: TRBJ1-5

CDR3: CASSVSVVNTEAFF
DNA: TGTGCCAGTAGTGTTAGCGTTGTGAACACTGAAGCTTTCTTT
D: NA
V: TRBV19
size: once
J: TRBJ1-1

CDR3: CASSPRGGRRTF
DNA: TGTGCCAGCAGCCCCCGCGGGGGGCGCAGAACCTTC
D: NA
V: TRBV7-2
size: NA
J: TRBJ1-2

CDR3: CAWSVNKKETQYF
DNA: TGTGCCTGGAGTGTAAACAAGAAAGAGACCCAGTACTTC
D: NA
V: TRBV30
size: NA
J: TRBJ2-5

CDR3: CASSGFGSGGIGVQQFF
DNA: TGTGCCAGCAGTGGCTTTGGGAGCGGGGGGATTGGGGTACAGCAGTTCTTC
D: TRBD2
V: TRBV25-1
size: once
J: TRBJ2-1